Presented here are 23 T cell receptor beta chains from one specimen sequenced in a study of T-cell reconstitution after alpha-beta-depleted transplantation in children. Unique molecular identifiers were incorporated when the TCRbeta library was constructed. One entry per CDR3 protein results from TCRdb running MiXCR on the PCR reads. Among about 200,000 distinct CDR3 sequences listed, approximately 8.4% were seen once. Sequenced material: PBMCs, mostly from graft donor cells, taken 360 days after TCRalphabeta/CD19-depleted stem cell transplant. The receptors come from a male patient between 2 and 15 years old who had a stem cell transplant for acute myeloid leukemia, so the T cells may come from the graft donor.

This clonotype was seen many times. The chain employs TRBV12-3 or TRBV12-4 and TRBJ2-1; the match to TRBD2 covers 9 bases. This CDR3 is 14 amino acids long. V trimming: 1 base; J trimming: 6 bases; junction bases outside the gene matches: 1. The CDR3 spells CASSLETSGNEQFF. CDR3 DNA sequence: TGTGCCAGCAGTTTAGAGACTAGCGGCAATGAGCAGTTCTTC.

The genes are TRBV4-3 and TRBJ2-3; 9 positions match TRBD2. In germline, CDR1 is LGHNA, CDR2 YSLEER. There are 17 residues in the CDR3. The V gene end was trimmed by 5 bases and the J gene end by 4 bases; junction bases not matched to a gene: 13. This chain's CDR3 is CASSSSEAGLAPDTQYF. For the CDR3, the DNA is TGCGCCAGCAGCTCTTCCGAAGCAGGACTAGCGCCAGATACGCAGTATTTT.

This clonotype was recorded many times. The chain links TRBV24-1 to TRBJ2-3; TRBD1 agrees at 7 bases. Germline CDR1 reads KGHDR; CDR2 reads SFDVKD. V dropped 4 bases and J dropped 0; count of bases not matched to a gene: 3. The CDR3 has 15 amino acids. The CDR3 here is CATSDSGGSTDTQYF. In DNA form, the CDR3 reads TGTGCCACCAGTGACTCAGGGGGAAGCACAGATACGCAGTATTTT.

The chain carries TRBV4-1 and TRBJ2-2; TRBD1 aligns across 10 bases. Germline V lookup: CDR1 MGHRA, CDR2 YSYEKL. The V gene end was trimmed by 2 bases and the J gene end by 5 bases; junction bases not matched to a gene: 2. The CDR3 has 15 amino acids. The CDR3 DNA sequence: TGCGCCAGCAGCCAACAGGGACAGGGGACCGGGGAGCTGTTTTTT. It specifies CASSQQGQGTGELFF.

This clonotype has a handful of counts. This chain connects TRBV12-3 or TRBV12-4 to TRBJ1-4, with 8 bases that match TRBD1. The CDR3 is 14 residues long. V gave up 6 bases and J gave up 7 bases; unmatched junction bases: 7. CDR3 sequence (DNA): TGTGCCAGCAGACCGACAGGGGTGGCTGAAAAACTGTTTTTT. Translation gives CASRPTGVAEKLFF.

V is TRBV7-9 and J is TRBJ1-1, with 8 nucleotides matching TRBD1. This CDR3 has 11 residues. The V gene end was trimmed by 4 bases and the J gene end by 10 bases; junction bases not matched to a gene: 2. Germline V gene data show CDR1 as SEHNR and CDR2 as FQNEAQ (reference sequence). CDR3 loop: CASSYGQGAFF. The CDR3 DNA reads as TGTGCCAGCAGCTACGGACAGGGAGCTTTCTTT.

The sample holds a few counts of this clonotype. The gene calls are TRBV20-1 and TRBJ2-1; D unclear. Germline-derived CDR1 and CDR2 are DFQATT and SNEGSKA (reference sequence). V gave up 6 bases and J gave up 7 bases, with 7 bases separating them. The CDR3 has 10 amino acids. The CDR3 DNA is TGCAGTGCCCTCACGAATGAGCAGTTCTTC. It encodes CSALTNEQFF.

This clonotype was observed a few times. The V gene is TRBV25-1, the J gene TRBJ2-3; 9 positions match TRBD2. Germline V gene sequence: CDR1 MGHDK, CDR2 SYGVNS. V trimming: 5 bases; J trimming: 3 bases; junction bases outside the gene matches: 9. The CDR3 covers 16 residues. In DNA form, the CDR3 reads TGTGCCAGCAGTCAGGCTAGCGGGAAGAGAACAGATACGCAGTATTTT. Translation gives CASSQASGKRTDTQYF.

This clonotype was seen only a few times. V usage is TRBV5-5 and J usage is TRBJ2-5; TRBD1 or TRBD2 may be the D gene (5 bases each). CDR3 length equals 14 residues. Trimming removed 4 bases from V and 3 bases from J, with 13 bases in between. Looked up from germline, CDR1 is SGHKS and CDR2 is YYEKEE (reference sequence). The CDR3 nucleotides read TGTGCCAGCAGCCGGGACCCCCGGGAAGAGACCCAGTACTTC. Protein product: CASSRDPREETQYF.

The genes are TRBV12-3 or TRBV12-4 and TRBJ2-1, with 10 bases matching TRBD2. The CDR3 is 15 amino acids. Trimming at V came to 5 bases and at J to 9 bases, leaving 10 bases not matched to a gene. CDR3 coding DNA: TGTGCCAGCAGTCGGCTAGCGGGAGAGCTGAGTGAGCAGTTCTTC. Translated: CASSRLAGELSEQFF.

This clonotype was counted at least ten times. This sequence joins TRBV15 and TRBJ2-1, with 10 bases aligning to TRBD2. Trimming at V came to 4 bases and at J to 7 bases, leaving 10 bases not matched to a gene. There are 16 residues in the CDR3. Germline assignment: CDR1 LNHNV and CDR2 YYDKDF (reference sequence). As DNA, the CDR3 is TGTGCCACCAGCACCTCCCCGGGACTAGCGCAGAATGAGCAGTTCTTC. Its protein is CATSTSPGLAQNEQFF.

This clonotype has at least ten counts. This chain connects TRBV29-1 to TRBJ2-7, with D perhaps matching TRBD1 (6 bases). V shed 7 bases and J shed 5 bases, with 12 bases lying between them. The CDR3 loop spans 11 amino acids. Germline V gene data show CDR1 as SQVTM and CDR2 as ANQGSEA. The CDR3 here is CSGATGNEQYF. CDR3 nucleotides: TGCAGCGGCGCTACAGGGAACGAGCAGTACTTC.

In its sample, this clonotype was seen a few times. The V gene is TRBV6-5, the J gene TRBJ2-7, with 9 bases fitting TRBD1. Germline CDR1 reads MNHEY; CDR2 reads SVGAGI. This CDR3 region has 18 residues. The V segment lost 0 bases and the J segment 2 bases; nucleotides outside the gene matches: 11. Written as DNA, the CDR3 is TGTGCCAGCAGTTACTCCCCCCCCGGACAGGGGCCGACCTACGAGCAGTACTTC. This gives the protein CASSYSPPGQGPTYEQYF.

Only a few counts were recorded for this clonotype. The chain employs TRBV10-2 and TRBJ2-3, with D uncertain. Trimming pared 6 bases from V and 2 bases from J, leaving 15 bases between. Per germline, CDR1 WSHSY and CDR2 SAAADI. The CDR3 contains 15 residues. The CDR3 sequence is CASRGPSPPTDTQYF. For the CDR3, the DNA is TGCGCCAGCAGGGGTCCCAGTCCCCCCACAGATACGCAGTATTTT.

The chain recombines TRBV7-6 with TRBJ2-1; D not resolved. This CDR3 region has 16 residues. Germline CDR1 is SGHVS and CDR2 is FNYEAQ. Trimming cost V 6 bases and J 0 bases, with 15 bases left between them. DNA for the CDR3: TGTGCCAGCAGTCCAACGCGAGATACCTCCTACAATGAGCAGTTCTTC. This translates into CASSPTRDTSYNEQFF.

This clonotype was counted at least ten times. The gene calls are TRBV29-1 and TRBJ2-5, with D possibly TRBD2 on 6 matching bases. The CDR3 is 12 amino acids. The ends were cut back, 4 bases at V and 6 bases at J, with 12 bases in the middle. Germline CDR1 reads SQVTM; CDR2 reads ANQGSEA. CDR3 sequence (DNA): TGCAGCGTTGCTGGGGGGAGAAAGACCCAGTACTTC. Residues: CSVAGGRKTQYF.

This clonotype was counted at least ten times. The chain links TRBV20-1 to TRBJ1-1, with D unresolved. CDR3 length: 13 amino acids. V was pared by 1 base and J by 2 bases, with 8 bases between. Germline lookup yields CDR1 DFQATT and CDR2 SNEGSKA (reference sequence). DNA of the CDR3: TGCAGTGCTAGAGTGCCCGACAACACTGAAGCTTTCTTT. This sequence encodes CSARVPDNTEAFF.

This clonotype showed up many times. The chain links TRBV7-6 to TRBJ2-7; 8 nucleotides line up with TRBD2. Germline V gene sequence: CDR1 SGHVS, CDR2 FNYEAQ. V lost 5 bases, J lost 4 bases, and 7 bases stayed unmatched. The CDR3 is 14 amino acids. The CDR3 region has the DNA TGTGCCAGCAGCCTTAGCGGGATTGGGTACGAGCAGTACTTC. It codes for CASSLSGIGYEQYF.

A few counts support this clonotype. The V gene is TRBV20-1, the J gene TRBJ2-7; 7 positions match TRBD2. Germline V lookup: CDR1 DFQATT, CDR2 SNEGSKA (reference sequence). With V trimmed by 6 bases and J by 0 bases, 5 bases remained unmatched. The CDR3 runs 13 residues. Here the CDR3 reads CSARDYLSYEQYF. CDR3 coding DNA: TGCAGTGCCAGGGACTACCTCTCCTACGAGCAGTACTTC.

This clonotype has just a few counts. The J gene is TRBJ1-4, the V gene TRBV11-3, with a tentative D call TRBD1 (6 bases). The V and J ends lost 1 base and 6 bases respectively, with 21 bases between them. This CDR3 spans 18 amino acids. Germline V gives CDR1 SGHNT, CDR2 YENEEA. CDR3 sequence (DNA): TGTGCCAGCAGCTTAGGCGGCCCAACAGGGAAAAGAGATGAAAAACTGTTTTTT. As protein: CASSLGGPTGKRDEKLFF. The complete variable domain, with remaining parts taken from reference TRBV11-3 and TRBJ1-4, reads EAGVVQSPRYKIIEKKQPVAFWCNPISGHNTLYWYLQNLGQGPELLIRYENEEAVDDSQLPKDRFSAERLKGVDSTLKIQPAELGDSAVYLCASSLGGPTGKRDEKLFFGSGTQLSVL.

There are many counts of this clonotype. The rearrangement links TRBV12-3 or TRBV12-4 to TRBJ2-1, with TRBD2 matching over 12 bases. CDR3 length: 18 residues. The J segment lost 5 bases and the V segment lost 3 bases, leaving 11 bases of the junction unmatched. The CDR3 DNA reads TGTGCCAGCAGTTTGGGTCGACTAGCGGGGGACCACCACAATGAGCAGTTCTTC. Protein sequence: CASSLGRLAGDHHNEQFF.

In this sample, this clonotype turned up many times. V gene TRBV12-3 or TRBV12-4 combines with J gene TRBJ2-5, with 8 bases lining up with TRBD2. This CDR3 comprises 16 residues. V trimming: 0 bases; J trimming: 0 bases; junction bases outside the gene matches: 3. The CDR3 bases are TGTGCCAGCAGTTTAGCTGTACTAGCGGACCAAGAGACCCAGTACTTC. Protein product: CASSLAVLADQETQYF.

The J gene is TRBJ2-1, the V gene TRBV7-9, with 7 bases that match TRBD2. The CDR3 totals 14 residues. J lost 4 bases, V lost 8 bases, and 8 bases had no gene match. CDR1 is SEHNR, CDR2 FQNEAQ, per germline (reference sequence). As DNA, the CDR3 is TGTGCCAGCTTGGATGAAGCGGGGTACAATGAGCAGTTCTTC. This translates into CASLDEAGYNEQFF.